This is a list of T cell receptor beta chains from one sample in a study of shared clonotypes between healthy human individuals. TCRdb's copy holds only in-frame clones and misses some; the assay was immunoSEQ multiplex PCR. In the table there are more than 2 million clones, about 93% of which are singletons. The sample was naive CD8+ T cells from PBMCs. Receptors originate from a man aged 18 to 30 in good health. Some clones in this sample may be carry-over from other donors' samples. CDR3s include the opening cysteine and the closing phenylalanine or tryptophan. D genes are given only for firm matches. Clone size is not always given. Where it is, it says once, few, many or a class for expanded clones.

>.|TRBV15|TRBJ2-3|.
CATSGGRFPDTQYF
TGTGCCACCAGCGGCGGACGATTTCCAGATACGCAGTATTTT
>.|TRBV19|TRBJ1-5|.
CASSSRVYHSNQPQHF
TGTGCCAGTAGCAGCAGGGTTTACCATAGCAATCAGCCCCAGCATTTT
>TRBD1|TRBV28|TRBJ2-7|.
CASSPGTGKRDEQYF
TGTGCCAGCAGTCCCGGGACAGGGAAGCGGGACGAGCAGTACTTC
>.|TRBV19|TRBJ1-1|.
CASSIDLRGDTEAFF
TGTGCCAGTAGTATAGATCTGCGGGGTGACACTGAAGCTTTCTTT
>TRBD2|TRBV7-9|TRBJ2-2|.
CASSSGLAGSGTGELFF
TGTGCCAGCAGCTCGGGACTAGCGGGATCGGGCACCGGGGAGCTGTTTTTT
>TRBD2|TRBV7-9|TRBJ2-7|.
CASSAGLSYEQYF
TGTGCCAGCAGCGCGGGACTATCCTACGAGCAGTACTTC
>.|TRBV7-6|TRBJ1-2|.
CASSLMTGEGYTF
TGTGCCAGCAGCTTGATGACCGGGGAGGGCTACACCTTC
>.|TRBV23-1|TRBJ1-5|.
CASMRDQPQHF
TGCGCCAGCATGAGAGATCAGCCCCAGCATTTT
>TRBD2|TRBV13|TRBJ2-7|.
CASSFSGTSGRASYEQYF
TGTGCCAGCAGCTTCTCCGGGACTAGCGGGAGGGCTTCCTACGAGCAGTACTTC
>.|TRBV11-3|TRBJ2-2|.
CASSLGRLGYANTGELFF
TGTGCCAGCAGCTTAGGGCGGCTAGGCTACGCGAACACCGGGGAGCTGTTTTTT
>.|TRBV5-6|TRBJ2-7|.
CASSTGEYEQYF
TGTGCCAGCAGCACCGGTGAATACGAGCAGTACTTC
>.|TRBV28|TRBJ2-7|.
CASSFLRGSYEQYF
TGTGCCAGCAGTTTCCTACGGGGGTCCTACGAGCAGTACTTC
>TRBD1|TRBV9|TRBJ2-7|.
CASSQSDRGPYEQYF
TGTGCCAGCAGCCAATCGGACAGGGGGCCGTACGAGCAGTACTTC
>.|TRBV28|TRBJ2-5|.
CASSPGVDETQYF
TGTGCCAGCAGTCCGGGGGTCGACGAGACCCAGTACTTC
>TRBD1|TRBV19|TRBJ1-3|.
CASSIQGAPGNTIYF
TGTGCCAGTAGCATACAGGGGGCGCCTGGAAACACCATATATTTT
>TRBD2|TRBV28|TRBJ2-2|.
CASSLWAFAGANTGELFF
TGTGCCAGCAGTTTGTGGGCATTCGCGGGAGCAAACACCGGGGAGCTGTTTTTT
>TRBD1|TRBV27|TRBJ1-1|once
CASSLSGTGNTEAFF
TGTGCCAGCAGTTTATCCGGGACAGGGAACACTGAAGCTTTCTTT
>.|TRBV9|TRBJ1-1|.
CASSVGAWDIGTEAFF
TGTGCCAGCAGCGTAGGAGCGTGGGATATAGGCACTGAAGCTTTCTTT
>.|TRBV14|TRBJ1-5|.
CASSWPGWGRGNQPQHF
TGTGCCAGCAGCTGGCCGGGCTGGGGACGGGGCAATCAGCCCCAGCATTTT
>TRBD2|TRBV19|TRBJ2-5|.
CASSFAGVRGEETQYF
TGTGCCAGTAGCTTTGCGGGAGTCCGGGGGGAAGAGACCCAGTACTTC
>.|TRBV4-2|TRBJ2-2|once
CASSQEAPRGLPDTGELFF
TGTGCCAGCAGCCAAGAAGCCCCGCGCGGCCTACCGGACACCGGGGAGCTGTTTTTT
>TRBD1|TRBV29-1|TRBJ2-2|.
CSVAGRTGDVRNTGELFF
TGCAGCGTTGCCGGAAGAACAGGGGACGTCCGAAACACCGGGGAGCTGTTTTTT
>TRBD1|TRBV6-1|TRBJ1-2|.
CASRPDRDYGYTF
TGTGCCAGCAGGCCGGACAGGGACTATGGCTACACCTTC
>.|TRBV5-5|TRBJ1-3|.
CASSSRPLSGNTIYF
TGTGCCAGCAGCTCCAGACCCCTCTCTGGAAACACCATATATTTT
>TRBD2|TRBV30|TRBJ2-5|.
CAWRPSGQETQYF
TGTGCCTGGAGACCTAGCGGCCAAGAGACCCAGTACTTC
>TRBD1|TRBV27|TRBJ1-4|.
CASSSTGGANEKLFF
TGTGCCAGCAGTTCGACAGGGGGTGCTAATGAAAAACTGTTTTTT
>TRBD2|TRBV5-5|TRBJ2-5|.
CASSLPLAGVRETQYF
TGTGCCAGCAGCTTGCCCCTAGCGGGAGTTCGAGAGACCCAGTACTTC
>TRBD2|TRBV7-3|TRBJ2-1|.
CASSAYPTSGSNEQFF
TGTGCCAGCAGCGCCTACCCGACTAGCGGCAGCAATGAGCAGTTCTTC
>.|TRBV6-5|TRBJ2-3|.
CASGDGRSDTQYF
TGTGCCAGCGGTGACGGCCGGAGTGATACGCAGTATTTT
>.|TRBV28|TRBJ1-5|few
CASSPSRGQPQHF
TGTGCCAGCAGTCCATCAAGGGGTCAGCCCCAGCATTTT
>TRBD1|TRBV9|TRBJ2-7|.
CASSVDDRALGEQYF
TGTGCCAGCAGCGTAGACGACAGGGCGTTAGGCGAGCAGTACTTC